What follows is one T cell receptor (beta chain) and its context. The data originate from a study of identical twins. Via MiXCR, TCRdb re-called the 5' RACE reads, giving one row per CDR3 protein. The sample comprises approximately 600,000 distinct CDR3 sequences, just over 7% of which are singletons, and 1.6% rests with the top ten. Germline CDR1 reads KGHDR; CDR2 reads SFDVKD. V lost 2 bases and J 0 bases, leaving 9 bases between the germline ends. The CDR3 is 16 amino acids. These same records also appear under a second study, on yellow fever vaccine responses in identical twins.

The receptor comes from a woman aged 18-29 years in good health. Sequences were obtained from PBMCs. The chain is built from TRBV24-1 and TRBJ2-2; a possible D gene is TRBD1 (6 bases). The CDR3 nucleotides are TGTGCCACCAGTGATTCGAGGACAGCGAACACCGGGGAGCTGTTTTTT. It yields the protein CATSDSRTANTGELFF.